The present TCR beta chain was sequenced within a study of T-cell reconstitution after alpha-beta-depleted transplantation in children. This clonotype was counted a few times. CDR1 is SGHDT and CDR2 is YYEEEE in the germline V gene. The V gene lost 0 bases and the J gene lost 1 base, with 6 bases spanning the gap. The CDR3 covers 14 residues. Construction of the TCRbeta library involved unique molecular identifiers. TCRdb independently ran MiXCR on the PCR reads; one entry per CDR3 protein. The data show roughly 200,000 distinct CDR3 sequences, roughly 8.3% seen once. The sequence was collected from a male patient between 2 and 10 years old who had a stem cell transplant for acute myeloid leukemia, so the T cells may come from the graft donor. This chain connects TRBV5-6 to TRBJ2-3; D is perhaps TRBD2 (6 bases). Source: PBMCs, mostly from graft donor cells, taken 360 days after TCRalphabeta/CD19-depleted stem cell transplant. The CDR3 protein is CASSLASGTDTQYF. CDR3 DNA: TGTGCCAGCAGCTTGGCTAGCGGCACAGATACGCAGTATTTT.